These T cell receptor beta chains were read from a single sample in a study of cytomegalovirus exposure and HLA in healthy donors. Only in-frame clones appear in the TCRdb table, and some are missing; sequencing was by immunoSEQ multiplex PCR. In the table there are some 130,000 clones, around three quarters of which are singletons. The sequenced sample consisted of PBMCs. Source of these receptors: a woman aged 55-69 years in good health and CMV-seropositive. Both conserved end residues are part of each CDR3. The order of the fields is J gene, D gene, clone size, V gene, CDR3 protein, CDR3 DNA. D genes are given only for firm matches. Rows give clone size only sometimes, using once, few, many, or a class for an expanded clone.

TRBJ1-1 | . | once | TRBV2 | CASSEAPSATVKAFF | TGTGCCAGCAGTGAAGCACCCTCGGCGACAGTTAAAGCTTTCTTT
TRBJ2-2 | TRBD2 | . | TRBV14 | CASSQATSGTGELFF | TGTGCCAGCAGCCAAGCGACTAGCGGGACCGGGGAGCTGTTTTTT
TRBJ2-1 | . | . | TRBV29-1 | CSGWANEQFF | TGCAGCGGCTGGGCCAATGAGCAGTTCTTC
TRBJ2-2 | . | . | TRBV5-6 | CASTSSLNWGELTGELFF | TGTGCCAGCACTTCTTCGCTCAACTGGGGGGAGTTGACCGGGGAGCTGTTTTTT
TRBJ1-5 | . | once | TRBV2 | CASSEGSRDQPQHF | TGTGCCAGCAGTGAAGGTTCCAGGGATCAGCCCCAGCATTTT
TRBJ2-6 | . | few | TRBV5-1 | CASSLGQLSGANVLTF | TGCGCCAGCAGCTTGGGACAGCTCTCTGGGGCCAACGTCCTGACTTTC
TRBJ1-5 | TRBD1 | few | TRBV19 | CASSTPGGNQPQHF | TGTGCCAGTAGTACGCCAGGGGGAAATCAGCCCCAGCATTTT
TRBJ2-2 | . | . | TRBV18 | CASSRRSPNTGELFF | TGTGCCAGCTCACGGAGGAGCCCGAACACCGGGGAGCTGTTTTTT
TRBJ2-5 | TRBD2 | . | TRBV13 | CASSFDRTRGQETQYF | TGTGCCAGCAGCTTCGATCGGACTAGAGGGCAAGAGACCCAGTACTTC
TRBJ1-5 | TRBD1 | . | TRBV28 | CASAGTGNQPQHF | TGTGCCAGCGCCGGGACAGGGAATCAGCCCCAGCATTTT
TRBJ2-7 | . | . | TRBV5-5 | CASSLDLTTYEQYF | TGTGCCAGCAGCTTGGATCTCACAACCTACGAGCAGTACTTC
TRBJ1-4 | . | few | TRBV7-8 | CASSTYRATNEKLFF | TGTGCCAGCAGCACTTACAGGGCAACTAATGAAAAACTGTTTTTT
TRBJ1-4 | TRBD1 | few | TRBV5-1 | CASSSWGDRATNEKLFF | TGCGCCAGCAGCTCCTGGGGGGACAGGGCAACTAATGAAAAACTGTTTTTT
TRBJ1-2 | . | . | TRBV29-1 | CSVELDSNYGYTF | TGCAGCGTTGAGTTGGACAGTAACTATGGCTACACCTTC
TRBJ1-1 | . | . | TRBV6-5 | CASSYRSMNTEAFF | TGTGCCAGCAGTTACAGGAGCATGAACACTGAAGCTTTCTTT
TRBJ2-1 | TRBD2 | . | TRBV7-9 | CASSLGLPSNEQFF | TGTGCCAGCAGCTTGGGACTACCAAGCAATGAGCAGTTCTTC
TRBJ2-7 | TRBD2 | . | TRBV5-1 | CASSLGGSLSYEQYF | TGCGCCAGCAGCTTGGGCGGGAGCCTCTCCTACGAGCAGTACTTC
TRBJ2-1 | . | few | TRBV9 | CASSPLAGRGNEQFF | TGTGCCAGCAGCCCCTTGGCGGGTCGGGGGAATGAGCAGTTCTTC
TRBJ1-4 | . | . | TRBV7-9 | CASTLDGAKNEKLFF | TGTGCCAGTACCCTTGATGGGGCTAAAAATGAAAAACTGTTTTTT
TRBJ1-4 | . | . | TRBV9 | CASSAGSSATNEKLFF | TGTGCCAGCAGCGCGGGGTCGTCAGCAACTAATGAAAAACTGTTTTTT
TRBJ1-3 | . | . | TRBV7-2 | CASSLGSYSGNTIYF | TGTGCCAGCAGCTTAGGGAGTTACTCTGGAAACACCATATATTTT
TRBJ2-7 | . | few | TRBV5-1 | CASSPPDTSYEQYF | TGCGCCAGCAGCCCACCTGACACTTCCTACGAGCAGTACTTC
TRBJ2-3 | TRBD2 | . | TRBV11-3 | CASGRGDPTDTQYF | TGTGCCTCAGGGCGGGGGGACCCCACAGATACGCAGTATTTT
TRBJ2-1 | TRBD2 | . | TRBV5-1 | CASSSGTSFYNEQFF | TGCGCCAGCAGCTCCGGGACTAGCTTCTACAATGAGCAGTTCTTC
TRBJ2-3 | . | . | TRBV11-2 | CASSLSTDTQYF | TGTGCCAGCAGCCTCAGCACAGATACGCAGTATTTT
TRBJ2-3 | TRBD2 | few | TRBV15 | CATSRDRTSGSTDTQYF | TGTGCCACCAGCAGAGATCGGACTAGCGGGAGCACAGATACGCAGTATTTT
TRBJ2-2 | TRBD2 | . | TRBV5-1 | CASSGDYRAGELFF | TGCGCCAGCAGCGGGGACTACCGGGCCGGGGAGCTGTTTTTT
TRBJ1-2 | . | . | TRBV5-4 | CASSLELGSNYGYTF | TGTGCCAGCAGCTTGGAACTAGGGTCGAACTATGGCTACACCTTC
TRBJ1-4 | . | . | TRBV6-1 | CASSEGGLGKLFF | TGTGCCAGCAGTGAGGGGGGTCTCGGAAAACTGTTTTTT